The entry below describes one TCR beta chain. These data come from a study of OX40 agonist ivuxolimab in advanced cancers. CDR1 LNHDA and CDR2 SQIVND come from the germline V gene (reference sequence). The CDR3 covers 15 residues. Trimming cost V 3 bases and J 3 bases; bases outside gene matches: 7. The repertoire was sequenced with immunoSEQ multiplex PCR; TCRdb's copy has only in-frame clones and lacks some. The sample contains over 70,000 clones, about 83% of which appear only once. The source is an adult with an advanced solid tumor such as melanoma, head and neck, liver or kidney cancer. Sample: CD4+ or CD8+ T cells sorted from blood, taken in a trial of the OX40 agonist ivuxolimab. This chain links TRBV19 with TRBJ1-2; 7 bases align to TRBD1. DNA for the CDR3: TGTGCCAGTAGTATTTTGGCAGGGGGAGACTATGGCTACACCTTC. Protein sequence: CASSILAGGDYGYTF. Filled out from reference TRBV19 and TRBJ1-2, the complete variable domain reads DGGITQSPKYLFRKEGQNVTLSCEQNLNHDAMYWYRQDPGQGLRLIYYSQIVNDFQKGDIAEGYSVSREKKESFPLTVTSAQKNPTAFYLCASSILAGGDYGYTFGSGTRLTVV.